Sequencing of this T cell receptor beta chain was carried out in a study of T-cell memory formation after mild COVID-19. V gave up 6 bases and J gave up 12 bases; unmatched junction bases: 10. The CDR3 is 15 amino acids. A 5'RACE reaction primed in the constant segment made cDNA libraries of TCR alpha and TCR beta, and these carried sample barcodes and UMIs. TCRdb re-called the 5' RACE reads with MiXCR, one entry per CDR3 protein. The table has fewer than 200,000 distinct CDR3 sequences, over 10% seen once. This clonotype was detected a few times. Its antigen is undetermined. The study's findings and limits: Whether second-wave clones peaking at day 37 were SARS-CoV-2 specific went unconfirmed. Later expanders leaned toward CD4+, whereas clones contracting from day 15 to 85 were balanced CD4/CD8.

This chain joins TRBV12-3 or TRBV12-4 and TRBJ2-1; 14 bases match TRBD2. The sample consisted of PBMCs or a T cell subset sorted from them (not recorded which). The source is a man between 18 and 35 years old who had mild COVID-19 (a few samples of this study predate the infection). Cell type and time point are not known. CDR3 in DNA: TGTGCCAGCAGCGCCGGGACTAGCGGGGGTCGTTGGCAGTTCTTC. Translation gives CASSAGTSGGRWQFF.